This paragraph reports one T cell receptor (beta chain). The antigen is undetermined. These data are taken from a study of cytomegalovirus exposure and HLA in healthy donors. General study findings and limits: One later analysis reportedly identified an Asian-associated ancestry cluster that showed fewer N-insertions than the approximately 700-donor mean. In a later analysis, TCR beta V- and J-gene trimming showed a link to a missense DCLRE1C variant. The study flagged about 150 TCR beta chains as cytomegalovirus-associated. Earlier analysis looked at TCR beta V segments, and most were productive about 90% or about 30% of the time.

PCR employed 60 Vbeta and 13 Jbeta primers. TCRdb keeps only in-frame clones here, not all; method: immunoSEQ multiplex PCR. The table lists more than 140,000 clones, roughly 75% of them singletons. This CDR3 is 17 amino acids long. CDR1 is LNHDA, CDR2 SQIVND, per germline (reference sequence). Trimming cost V 4 bases and J 3 bases, with 16 bases left between them. The source material was PBMCs. The chain joins TRBV19 to TRBJ2-6, with unresolved D. The TCR comes from a man between 35 and 55 years old in good health and CMV-seronegative. The CDR3 sequence is CASSTNLWAFGANVLTF. The CDR3 nucleotides are TGTGCCAGTAGTACAAATCTTTGGGCCTTTGGGGCCAACGTCCTGACTTTC.